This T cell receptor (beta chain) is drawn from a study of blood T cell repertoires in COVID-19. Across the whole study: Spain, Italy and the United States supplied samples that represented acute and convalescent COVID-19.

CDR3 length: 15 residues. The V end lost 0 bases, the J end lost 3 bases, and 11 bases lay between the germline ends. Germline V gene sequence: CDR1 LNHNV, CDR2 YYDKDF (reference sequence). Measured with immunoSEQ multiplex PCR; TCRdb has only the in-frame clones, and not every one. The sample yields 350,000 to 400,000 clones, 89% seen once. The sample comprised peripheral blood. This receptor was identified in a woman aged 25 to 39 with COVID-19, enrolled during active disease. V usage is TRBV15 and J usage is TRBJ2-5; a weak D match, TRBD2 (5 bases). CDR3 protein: CATSRDITRKETQYF. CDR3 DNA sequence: TGTGCCACCAGCAGAGATATTACTAGGAAAGAGACCCAGTACTTC.